The text below deals with one T cell receptor beta chain. These data originate in a study of T cell repertoires in ileal Crohn's disease. The repertoire was sequenced with immunoSEQ multiplex PCR; TCRdb's copy has only in-frame clones and lacks some. The top ten clones hold about 20% of a sample with about 4,000 clones, about four fifths of them seen once. Trimming took 1 base from V and 5 from J, leaving 8 bases between them. The CDR3 covers 14 residues. The germline gives CDR1 SNHLY, CDR2 FYNNEI. The receptor was isolated from an adult with Crohn's disease. The genes are TRBV2 and TRBJ1-4, with D perhaps matching TRBD1 (6 bases). The sequencing input was ileal tissue. This CDR3 reads CASSEDRVNEKLFF. CDR3 in DNA: TGTGCCAGCAGTGAAGACAGGGTAAATGAAAAACTGTTTTTT.